The subject of this entry is one T cell receptor beta chain. Using immunoSEQ multiplex PCR, the repertoire was profiled, and TCRdb retains in-frame clones only, with some absent. Of over 400,000 clones listed, roughly 89% were seen once; the top ten hold around 2.6%. The CDR3 is 16 amino acids. Germline V gene sequence: CDR1 SGHNT, CDR2 YYREEE (reference sequence). With V trimmed by 3 bases and J by 5 bases, 8 bases remained unmatched. Treatment specified: some 19 received Ad26.COV2.S at low or high dose, single or two shots; about 5 received placebo; per-sample allocation not given. The study sampled participants on day 63 after the first vaccine or placebo injection. As its vector, the vaccine had Ad26, which expressed Wuhan-strain SARS-CoV-2 spike. The data originate from a study of Ad26.COV2.S vaccination and SARS-CoV-2 variants. Study at large: Donor joined the COV1001 Ad26.COV2.S trial arm.

The rearrangement links TRBV5-4 to TRBJ2-5, with 12 positions matching TRBD2. The receptor was isolated from a person aged 18-60 years who received the Ad26.COV2.S COVID-19 vaccine or a placebo. The sample consisted of peripheral blood, taken in a trial of Ad26.COV2.S vaccine versus placebo. The CDR3 bases are TGTGCCAGCAGCTGGACTAGCGGGGTTCGTTATGAGACCCAGTACTTC. It codes for CASSWTSGVRYETQYF. Looking up the rest from reference TRBV5-4 and TRBJ2-5 gives the full variable domain: ETGVTQSPTHLIKTRGQQVTLRCSSQSGHNTVSWYQQALGQGPQFIFQYYREEENGRGNFPPRFSGLQFPNYSSELNVNALELDDSALYLCASSWTSGVRYETQYFGPGTRLLVL.